One and the same sample provided the 5 T cell receptor beta chains below, sequenced in a study of OX40 agonist ivuxolimab in advanced cancers. Method: immunoSEQ multiplex PCR; TCRdb's copy keeps in-frame clones and lacks some. The sample contains 30,000 to 45,000 clones, around 80% of which appear only once. The sequences come from CD4+ or CD8+ T cells sorted from blood, collected in a trial of the OX40 agonist ivuxolimab. These receptors were obtained from an adult with an advanced solid tumor such as melanoma, head and neck, liver or kidney cancer.

In DNA, the CDR3 is TGTGCCAGCAGTCCCGGGACAGCTAGATTAAAAGCTTTCTTT. Translating it yields CASSPGTARLKAFF. This chain links TRBV6-5 with TRBJ1-1; 7 positions agree with TRBD1. V lost 5 bases to trimming and J lost 9 bases; unmatched junction nucleotides: 12. The CDR3 totals 14 residues. The germline V gene has CDR1 MNHEY and CDR2 SVGAGI.

The genes are TRBV19 and TRBJ1-6; maybe TRBD1 (5 bases). Per the germline V gene, CDR1 is LNHDA and CDR2 is SQIVND (reference sequence). V was pared by 5 bases and J by 4 bases, with 15 bases between. The CDR3 extends over 16 amino acids. CDR3 in amino acids: CASSPGRTSYNSPLHF. CDR3 in DNA: TGTGCCAGTAGTCCAGGGAGGACATCTTATAATTCACCCCTCCACTTT.

The genes are TRBV6-1 and TRBJ1-2; D might be TRBD1 (6 bases). Germline assignment: CDR1 MNHNS and CDR2 SASEGT. CDR3 size: 12 residues. The V end was cut by 8 bases, the J end by 4 bases, with 11 bases between. The CDR3 loop reads CASRGGAYGYTF. CDR3 DNA: TGTGCCAGCCGGGGGGGGGCCTATGGCTACACCTTC.

The gene calls are TRBV27 and TRBJ2-7, with D tentatively TRBD1 (5 bases). CDR3 length equals 14 residues. Germline V lookup: CDR1 MNHEY, CDR2 SMNVEV (reference sequence). Deletions cut 4 bases from V and 2 bases from J, with 12 bases between. The CDR3 sequence is CASSSAGPAYEQYF. CDR3 coding DNA: TGTGCCAGCAGTTCCGCAGGGCCCGCCTACGAGCAGTACTTC.

In DNA, the CDR3 is TGTGCCAGCCTAACCCGCAACAGGGGGTACACTGAAGCTTTCTTT. It codes for CASLTRNRGYTEAFF. J is TRBJ1-1 and V is TRBV6-5, with TRBD1 matching 8 bases. Trimming cost V 8 bases and J 3 bases; bases outside gene matches: 11. CDR3 length: 15 residues. The germline gives CDR1 MNHEY, CDR2 SVGAGI.